These 15 T cell receptor beta chains originate from one sample sequenced in a study of OX40 agonist ivuxolimab in advanced cancers. Profiling relied on immunoSEQ multiplex PCR, and the TCRdb table lists in-frame clones only, not all of them. The data hold some 40,000 clones, with 65% to 90% observed a single time. Material: CD4+ or CD8+ T cells sorted from blood, obtained in a trial of the OX40 agonist ivuxolimab. All receptors derive from an adult with an advanced solid tumor such as melanoma, head and neck, liver or kidney cancer.

In its sample, this clone was seen once. The chain joins TRBV29-1 to TRBJ1-1, with 7 positions matching TRBD1. Per germline, CDR1 SQVTM and CDR2 ANQGSEA. Germline trimming cut 5 bases from V and 0 bases from J; bases unmatched to any gene: 6. This CDR3 has 14 amino acids. The CDR3 sequence is CSVKSGTVNTEAFF. The CDR3 DNA is TGCAGCGTTAAATCCGGGACAGTGAACACTGAAGCTTTCTTT.

The V gene is TRBV7-2, the J gene TRBJ2-3; possibly TRBD2 for D (5 bases). Germline CDR1 is SGHTA and CDR2 is FQGNSA. V lost 1 base to trimming and J lost 2 bases, with 10 bases between them. The CDR3 consists of 15 residues. This CDR3 reads CASSLVSGVTDTQYF. CDR3 nucleotide sequence: TGTGCCAGCAGCTTAGTATCCGGGGTCACAGATACGCAGTATTTT.

The chain carries TRBV6-5 and TRBJ2-2; tentatively, D is TRBD2 (6 bases). The CDR3 spans 16 residues. Germline V gives CDR1 MNHEY, CDR2 SVGAGI. The V and J ends lost 2 bases and 0 bases respectively, with 10 bases between them. The DNA for the CDR3 is TGTGCCAGCAGTTACCCGCCGGGGGCGAACACCGGGGAGCTGTTTTTT. This gives the protein CASSYPPGANTGELFF.

The V and J genes are TRBV27 and TRBJ2-1; possibly TRBD1 for D (6 bases). The V end was cut by 5 bases, the J end by 2 bases, with 10 bases between. Per the germline V gene, CDR1 is MNHEY and CDR2 is SMNVEV (reference sequence). This CDR3 spans 14 amino acids. Here the CDR3 reads CASSTQGTYNEQFF. The CDR3 DNA sequence: TGTGCCAGCAGTACACAGGGAACCTACAATGAGCAGTTCTTC.

This chain links TRBV27 with TRBJ1-1, with unresolved D. Germline V gene data show CDR1 as MNHEY and CDR2 as SMNVEV (reference sequence). The CDR3 has 14 residues. The V and J ends lost 2 bases and 3 bases respectively, with 10 bases between them. DNA of the CDR3: TGTGCCAGCAGTTTAGGCGGAATTTACACTGAAGCTTTCTTT. Translating it yields CASSLGGIYTEAFF.

The chain has TRBV18 and TRBJ2-7; no reliable D call. Germline lookup yields CDR1 KGHSH and CDR2 LQKENI. This CDR3 region has 16 residues. Trimming took off 6 bases at V and 1 base at J, with 19 bases between the two ends. The CDR3 region is CASSFQVDGASYEQYF. The CDR3 region has the DNA TGTGCCAGCTCCTTCCAAGTAGACGGCGCTTCCTACGAGCAGTACTTC. The full variable domain, completed using reference TRBV18 and TRBJ2-7, is NAGVMQNPRHLVRRRGQEARLRCSPMKGHSHVYWYRQLPEEGLKFMVYLQKENIIDESGMPKERFSAEFPKEGPSILRIQQVVRGDSAAYFCASSFQVDGASYEQYFGPGTRLTVT.

The chain couples TRBV27 to TRBJ1-4; 9 positions match TRBD1. Germline assignment: CDR1 MNHEY and CDR2 SMNVEV (reference sequence). Germline trimming cut 5 bases from V and 8 bases from J; bases unmatched to any gene: 9. The CDR3 totals 15 residues. The CDR3 DNA follows: TGTGCCAGCAGTCCCCGGGGACAGGGAGGCGAAAAACTGTTTTTT. This gives the protein CASSPRGQGGEKLFF.

The chain is built from TRBV4-1 and TRBJ1-1, with 7 bases identical to TRBD1. The germline CDR1 and CDR2 sequences are MGHRA and YSYEKL. This CDR3 region has 16 residues. Unmatched junction bases numbered 5, after V lost 1 base and J lost 0 bases. CDR3 protein: CASSQVPGQMNTEAFF. DNA of the CDR3: TGCGCCAGCAGCCAAGTCCCGGGACAGATGAACACTGAAGCTTTCTTT.

The chain employs TRBV7-9 and TRBJ2-1; no clear D gene. The CDR3 runs 13 residues. Trimming shortened V by 3 bases and J by 8 bases, and 11 bases separated the two germline ends. Germline V gene lookup returns CDR1 SEHNR and CDR2 FQNEAQ (reference sequence). The chain's CDR3 is CASSFPLVDEQFF. CDR3 sequence (DNA): TGTGCCAGCAGCTTCCCCCTCGTAGATGAGCAGTTCTTC.

The chain combines TRBV19 with TRBJ2-7, with 7 positions matching TRBD1. V was pared by 3 bases and J by 5 bases, with 4 bases of the junction left unmatched. Germline CDR1 LNHDA, CDR2 SQIVND (reference sequence). The CDR3 runs 13 residues. Here the CDR3 reads CASSMGQINEQYF. For the CDR3, the DNA is TGTGCCAGTAGTATGGGACAGATCAACGAGCAGTACTTC. Full variable domain (missing parts from reference TRBV19 and TRBJ2-7): DGGITQSPKYLFRKEGQNVTLSCEQNLNHDAMYWYRQDPGQGLRLIYYSQIVNDFQKGDIAEGYSVSREKKESFPLTVTSAQKNPTAFYLCASSMGQINEQYFGPGTRLTVT.

This clone has just one count. The chain is built from TRBV5-1 and TRBJ1-2; D remains unclear. V was clipped by 0 bases and J by 2 bases, with 5 bases between them. Germline assignment: CDR1 SGHRS and CDR2 YFSETQ. This CDR3 spans 13 amino acids. The chain's CDR3 is CASSLETNYGYTF. As DNA, the CDR3 is TGCGCCAGCAGCTTGGAGACAAACTATGGCTACACCTTC.

The chain joins TRBV28 to TRBJ2-7; D is undetermined. The V end was cut by 3 bases, the J end by 11 bases, with 17 bases between. Germline V gene sequence: CDR1 MDHEN, CDR2 SYDVKM. The CDR3 sequence is 13 residues long. DNA of the CDR3: TGTGCCAGCAGTTTCCCCCGTCTAAAGCGTAAGTACTTC. Translation: CASSFPRLKRKYF.

The chain couples TRBV19 to TRBJ2-3; perhaps TRBD1 as D (6 bases). Germline CDR1 reads LNHDA; CDR2 reads SQIVND (reference sequence). The length of the CDR3 is 18 residues. The germline V and J ends were trimmed by 0 bases and 1 base, with 17 bases remaining between them. CDR3 bases: TGTGCCAGTAGTATAGATTCCAGGGGATGGGGAGGCACAGATACGCAGTATTTT. Translating it yields CASSIDSRGWGGTDTQYF.

The chain recombines TRBV28 with TRBJ1-4; D uncertain. The CDR3 is 14 amino acids. Trimming removed 3 bases at V and 1 base at J, with 6 bases between. From germline, CDR1 is MDHEN and CDR2 SYDVKM. This chain's CDR3 is CASSLVLTNEKLFF. The CDR3 bases are TGTGCCAGCAGTTTGGTCCTAACTAATGAAAAACTGTTTTTT.

The genes are TRBV4-1 and TRBJ2-1, with 9 bases that match TRBD2. V was pared by 1 base and J by 9 bases, with 10 bases of the junction left unmatched. CDR1 MGHRA and CDR2 YSYEKL come from the germline V gene. The CDR3 covers 16 residues. Here the CDR3 reads CASSQGLDSGSAEQFF. The CDR3 DNA is TGCGCCAGCAGCCAAGGCTTGGATAGCGGGAGTGCTGAGCAGTTCTTC.